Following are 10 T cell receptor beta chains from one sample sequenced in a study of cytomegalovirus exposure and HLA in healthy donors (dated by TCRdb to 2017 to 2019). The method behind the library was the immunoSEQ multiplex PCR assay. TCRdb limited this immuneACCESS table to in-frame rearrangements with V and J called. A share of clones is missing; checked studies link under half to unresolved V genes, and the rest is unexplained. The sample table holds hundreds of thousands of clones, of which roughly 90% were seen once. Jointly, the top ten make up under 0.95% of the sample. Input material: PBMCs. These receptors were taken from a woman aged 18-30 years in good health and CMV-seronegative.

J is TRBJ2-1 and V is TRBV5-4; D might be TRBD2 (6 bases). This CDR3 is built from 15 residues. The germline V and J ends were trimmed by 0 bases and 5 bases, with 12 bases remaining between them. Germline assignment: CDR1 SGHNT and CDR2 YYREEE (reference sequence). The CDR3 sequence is CASSLGRGADNEQFF. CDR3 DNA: TGTGCCAGCAGCTTGGGGAGGGGTGCGGACAATGAGCAGTTCTTC.

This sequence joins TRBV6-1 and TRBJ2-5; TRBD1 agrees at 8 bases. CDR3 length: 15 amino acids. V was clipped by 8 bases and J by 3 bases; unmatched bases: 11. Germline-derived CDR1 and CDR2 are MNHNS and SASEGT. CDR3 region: CASSRPGQGKETQYF. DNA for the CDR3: TGTGCCAGCTCCCGCCCCGGACAGGGAAAAGAGACCCAGTACTTC.

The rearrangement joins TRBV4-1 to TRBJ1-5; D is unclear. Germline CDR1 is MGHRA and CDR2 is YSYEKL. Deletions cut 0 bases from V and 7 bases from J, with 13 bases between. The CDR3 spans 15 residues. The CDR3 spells CASSQDIGGGQPQHF. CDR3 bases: TGCGCCAGCAGCCAAGATATTGGAGGAGGGCAGCCCCAGCATTTT.

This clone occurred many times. The CDR3 region has the DNA TGTGCCAGTAGTGAGAGGGCCAGGCCTAGACAGCCCCAGCATTTT. It encodes CASSERARPRQPQHF. The gene calls are TRBV19 and TRBJ1-5; D remains ambiguous. Per germline, CDR1 LNHDA and CDR2 SQIVND (reference sequence). V was cut by 5 bases and J by 7 bases, with 18 bases left in between. This CDR3 comprises 15 residues.

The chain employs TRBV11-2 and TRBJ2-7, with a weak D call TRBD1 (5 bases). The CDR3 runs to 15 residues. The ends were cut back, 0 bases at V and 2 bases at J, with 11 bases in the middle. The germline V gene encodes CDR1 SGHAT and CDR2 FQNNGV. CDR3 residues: CASSLDRGSPYEQYF. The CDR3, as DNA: TGTGCCAGCAGCTTAGATAGGGGCAGTCCCTACGAGCAGTACTTC.

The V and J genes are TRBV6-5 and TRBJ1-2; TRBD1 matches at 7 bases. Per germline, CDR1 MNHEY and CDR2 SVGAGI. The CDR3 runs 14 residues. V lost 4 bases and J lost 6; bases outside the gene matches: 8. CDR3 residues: CASSWDSKEDGYTF. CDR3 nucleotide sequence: TGTGCCAGCAGTTGGGACAGTAAGGAGGATGGCTACACCTTC.

CDR3 bases: TGTGCCAGCATGCTGGGGGGTAGCTACATCCTCCACGAGCAGTACTTC. This gives the protein CASMLGGSYILHEQYF. The chain recombines TRBV28 with TRBJ2-7, with a weak D call TRBD2 (6 bases). The CDR3 spans 16 residues. The germline gives CDR1 MDHEN, CDR2 SYDVKM. Trimming cost V 7 bases and J 5 bases, with 24 bases left between them.

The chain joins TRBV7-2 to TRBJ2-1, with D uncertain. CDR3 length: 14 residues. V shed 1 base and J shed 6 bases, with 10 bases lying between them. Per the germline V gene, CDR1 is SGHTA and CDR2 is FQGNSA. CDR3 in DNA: TGTGCCAGCAGCTTAGGTTTGCGGAGCAATGAGCAGTTCTTC. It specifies CASSLGLRSNEQFF.

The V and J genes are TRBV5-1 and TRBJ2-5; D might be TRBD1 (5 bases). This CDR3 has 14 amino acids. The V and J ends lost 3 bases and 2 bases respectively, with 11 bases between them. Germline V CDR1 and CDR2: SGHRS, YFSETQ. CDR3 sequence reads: CASSWATAQETQYF. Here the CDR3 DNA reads TGCGCCAGCAGCTGGGCGACAGCTCAAGAGACCCAGTACTTC.

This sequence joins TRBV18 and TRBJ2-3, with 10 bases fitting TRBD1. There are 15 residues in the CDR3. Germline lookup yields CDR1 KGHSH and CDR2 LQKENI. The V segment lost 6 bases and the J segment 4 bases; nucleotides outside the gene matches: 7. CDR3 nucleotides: TGTGCCAGCTCCCTCGACAGGGGGCGTGCAGATACGCAGTATTTT. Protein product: CASSLDRGRADTQYF. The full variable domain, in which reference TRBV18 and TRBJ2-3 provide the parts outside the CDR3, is NAGVMQNPRHLVRRRGQEARLRCSPMKGHSHVYWYRQLPEEGLKFMVYLQKENIIDESGMPKERFSAEFPKEGPSILRIQQVVRGDSAAYFCASSLDRGRADTQYFGPGTRLTVL.